Included here is one TCR beta chain sequence, with context. Its antigen remains unidentified. This sample was taken from a study of T cell responses to AZD1222 COVID-19 vaccine. Findings of the study overall: There were mostly white British donors and more females than males, and clonal diversity was possibly underestimated. Spike-specific TCR breadth and depth grew following two AZD1222 doses. Repertoires were sampled only after the peak T cell response.

V lost 5 bases, J lost 2 bases, and 5 bases stayed unmatched. This CDR3 comprises 13 residues. The germline V gene has CDR1 GTSNPN and CDR2 SVGIG (reference sequence). TCRdb's table, derived via immunoSEQ multiplex PCR, lists solely in-frame clones and lacks some. The sample has about 160,000 clones; about 91% are singletons. This rearrangement joins TRBV30 to TRBJ2-5; 7 bases match TRBD2. The source was peripheral blood, collected 28 days after the second AZD1222 dose. The receptor comes from an adult who received the AZD1222 COVID-19 vaccine. The CDR3 region has the DNA TGTGCCTGGGGGGAGGGAACTCAAGAGACCCAGTACTTC. Its protein is CAWGEGTQETQYF.